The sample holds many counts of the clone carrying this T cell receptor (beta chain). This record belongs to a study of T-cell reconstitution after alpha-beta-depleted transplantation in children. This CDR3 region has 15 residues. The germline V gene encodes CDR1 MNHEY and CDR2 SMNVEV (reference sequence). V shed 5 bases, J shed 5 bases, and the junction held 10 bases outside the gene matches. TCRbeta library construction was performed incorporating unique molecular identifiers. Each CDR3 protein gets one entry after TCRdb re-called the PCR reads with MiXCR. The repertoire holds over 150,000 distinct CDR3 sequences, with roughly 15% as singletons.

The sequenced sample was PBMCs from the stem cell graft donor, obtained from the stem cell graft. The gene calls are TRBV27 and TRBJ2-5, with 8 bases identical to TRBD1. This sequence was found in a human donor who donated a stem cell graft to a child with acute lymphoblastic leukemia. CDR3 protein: CASSTYQGAWETQYF. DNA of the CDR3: TGTGCCAGCAGTACCTATCAGGGGGCCTGGGAGACCCAGTACTTC.